This T cell receptor beta chain was sequenced for a study of Ad26.COV2.S vaccination and SARS-CoV-2 variants. Background on the study: Donor got 5x10^10 or 1x10^11 viral particles of Ad26.COV2.S.

Trimming removed 2 bases at V and 4 bases at J, with 15 bases between. The CDR3 runs 15 residues. CDR1 and CDR2 (germline): GTSNPN, SVGIG (reference sequence). Some clones are missing from TCRdb's copy, which holds only in-frame ones; the method was immunoSEQ multiplex PCR. The table lists 410,000 or so clones, over 80% of them singletons. Treatment meaning: around 19 received Ad26.COV2.S at low or high dose, single or two shots; a few received placebo; per-sample allocation not given. Specimen acquisition occurred on day 63 following the initial vaccine or placebo injection. This chain uses TRBV30 with TRBJ1-5, with D possibly being TRBD1 (5 bases). Sequences were derived from peripheral blood, sampled in a trial of Ad26.COV2.S vaccine versus placebo. The clonotype was recovered from a person aged 18-60 years who received the Ad26.COV2.S COVID-19 vaccine or a placebo. The chain's CDR3 is CAWSHGTFGNQPQHF. Written as DNA, the CDR3 is TGTGCCTGGAGTCATGGGACCTTTGGGAATCAGCCCCAGCATTTT. The variable domain in full, with the rest retrieved from reference TRBV30 and TRBJ1-5, is SQTIHQWPATLVQPVGSPLSLECTVEGTSNPNLYWYRQAAGRGLQLLFYSVGIGQISSEVPQNLSASRPQDRQFILSSKKLLLSDSGFYLCAWSHGTFGNQPQHFGDGTRLSIL.